Below are 27 T cell receptor beta chains sequenced from a single sample in a study of blood T cell repertoires in COVID-19 (dated by TCRdb to 2018 to 2020). Library preparation used the immunoSEQ multiplex PCR assay. In its TCRdb copy, this immuneACCESS table keeps in-frame sequences only and misses some clones. Where compared with another copy, unresolved V genes explain less than half of these, and the others have no known cause. The sample profile shows 40,000 to 50,000 clones; approximately 87% of them were found once. The leading ten clones occupy roughly 15% of the sample. Specimen: peripheral blood. The receptors come from a human donor in a cohort sampled during active COVID-19.

The rearrangement uses TRBV6-5 and TRBJ1-2, with no clear D. Germline V lookup: CDR1 MNHEY, CDR2 SVGAGI. Trimming removed 6 bases from V and 8 bases from J, with 10 bases in between. The CDR3 covers 11 residues. CDR3 sequence: CASSEGIGYTF. The CDR3 DNA reads as TGTGCCAGCAGCGAGGGAATAGGCTACACCTTC.

V is TRBV27 and J is TRBJ1-1; D remains unclear. Between the trimmed V and J ends, which lost 3 bases and 0 bases, there was a span of 5 bases. The CDR3 consists of 13 residues. The V gene's germline CDR1 is MNHEY and CDR2 SMNVEV (reference sequence). CDR3 bases: TGTGCCAGCAGTTTGGGCATGAACACTGAAGCTTTCTTT. It is translated as CASSLGMNTEAFF.

The rearrangement joins TRBV7-9 to TRBJ2-5, with 7 bases fitting TRBD1. Germline V gives CDR1 SEHNR, CDR2 FQNEAQ (reference sequence). V shed 4 bases and J 3 bases; nucleotides not matched to a gene: 2. The CDR3 extends over 13 amino acids. CDR3 nucleotides: TGTGCCAGCAGCTCCGACAGGGAAGAGACCCAGTACTTC. Encoded protein: CASSSDREETQYF.

This clone came up a few times. The V and J genes are TRBV4-2 and TRBJ2-7, with 9 bases lining up with TRBD2. Per the germline V gene, CDR1 is LGHNA and CDR2 is YNFKEQ. This CDR3 is built from 15 residues. V was clipped by 0 bases and J by 2 bases; unmatched bases: 2. The CDR3 DNA reads as TGTGCCAGCAGCCAAGAGGCGGGAGGGCCCTACGAGCAGTACTTC. As protein: CASSQEAGGPYEQYF.

The V and J genes are TRBV15 and TRBJ2-7; D unresolved. The CDR3 extends over 13 amino acids. Trimming removed 1 base at V and 3 bases at J, with 7 bases between. Germline CDR1 reads LNHNV; CDR2 reads YYDKDF (reference sequence). The CDR3, as DNA: TGTGCCACCAGCAGAGTTTATCTCTACGAGCAGTACTTC. Encoded protein: CATSRVYLYEQYF.

The genes are TRBV11-3 and TRBJ2-5; 9 bases map to TRBD2. Germline CDR1 and CDR2: SGHNT and YENEEA. CDR3 size: 19 residues. V lost 1 base to trimming and J lost 3 bases; unmatched junction nucleotides: 15. The CDR3 region is CASSLGGLAGHSEKETQYF. The CDR3 DNA is TGTGCCAGCAGCTTAGGTGGGCTAGCGGGACACTCCGAAAAAGAGACCCAGTACTTC.

The rearrangement links TRBV12-3 or TRBV12-4 to TRBJ1-1; 8 bases agree with TRBD1. CDR3 length equals 13 residues. J gave up 3 bases and V 5 bases, and 2 bases lay outside the gene matches. CDR3 sequence (DNA): TGTGCCAGCAGTAAGACAGGGGACACTGAAGCTTTCTTT. Amino acid sequence: CASSKTGDTEAFF.

This chain connects TRBV24-1 to TRBJ2-3, with 7 bases fitting TRBD1. Germline CDR1 reads KGHDR; CDR2 reads SFDVKD. Germline trimming cut 5 bases from V and 1 base from J; bases unmatched to any gene: 11. The CDR3 is 17 amino acids. CDR3 residues: CATSAQGELSGTDTQYF. CDR3 nucleotides: TGTGCCACCAGTGCCCAGGGGGAGTTATCGGGCACAGATACGCAGTATTTT.

This chain connects TRBV27 to TRBJ1-1; D is perhaps TRBD1 (6 bases). With 5 bases removed from V and 4 bases from J, the gap between germline ends came to 11 bases. This CDR3 contains 13 residues. Germline CDR1 MNHEY, CDR2 SMNVEV (reference sequence). This CDR3 reads CASSPGQLTEAFF. The CDR3 bases are TGTGCCAGCAGTCCAGGACAGCTCACTGAAGCTTTCTTT.

This clone has just a few counts. The V call is TRBV19, the J call TRBJ1-4; 7 bases are a match to TRBD1. There are 13 residues in the CDR3. CDR1 is LNHDA, CDR2 SQIVND, per germline (reference sequence). V gave up 5 bases and J gave up 7 bases; unmatched junction bases: 4. CDR3 in DNA: TGTGCCAGTAGTCGGGACAGAGGTGAAAAACTGTTTTTT. Its translation is CASSRDRGEKLFF.

The chain combines TRBV2 with TRBJ1-3, with TRBD1 as a possible D gene (6 bases). This CDR3 has 15 residues. Germline V gene sequence: CDR1 SNHLY, CDR2 FYNNEI. V dropped 4 bases and J dropped 2 bases, with 12 bases sitting between them. CDR3 region: CASSASGGPGNTIYF. CDR3 nucleotides: TGTGCCAGCAGTGCCAGTGGGGGCCCTGGAAACACCATATATTTT. Combining the CDR3 with reference TRBV2 and TRBJ1-3 gives the whole variable domain EPEVTQTPSHQVTQMGQEVILRCVPISNHLYFYWYRQILGQKVEFLVSFYNNEISEKSEIFDDQFSVERPDGSNFTLKIRSTKLEDSAMYFCASSASGGPGNTIYFGEGSWLTVV.

The V and J genes are TRBV3-1 (or the pseudogene TRBV3-2) and TRBJ1-1, with D maybe TRBD1 (5 bases). The germline gives CDR1 LGHDT, CDR2 YNNKEL (reference sequence). CDR3 length equals 16 residues. Trimming pared 1 base from V and 0 bases from J, leaving 12 bases between. CDR3 region: CASSQGAGIMNTEAFF. CDR3 in DNA: TGTGCCAGCAGCCAAGGTGCAGGGATCATGAACACTGAAGCTTTCTTT.

The J gene is TRBJ2-7, the V gene TRBV27; weak D call: TRBD1 (6 bases). This CDR3 is built from 17 residues. V gave up 5 bases and J gave up 0 bases, with 20 bases separating them. Germline CDR1 reads MNHEY; CDR2 reads SMNVEV (reference sequence). DNA of the CDR3: TGTGCCAGCAGTCCCAACCCAGGGGCACTAGGCTCCTACGAGCAGTACTTC. It is translated as CASSPNPGALGSYEQYF.

The rearrangement links TRBV9 to TRBJ2-2; D unresolved. The V gene's germline CDR1 is SGDLS and CDR2 YYNGEE. V was pared by 2 bases and J by 5 bases, with 7 bases between. This CDR3 region has 13 residues. CDR3 sequence: CASSVEITGELFF. CDR3 DNA: TGTGCCAGCAGCGTCGAGATTACCGGGGAGCTGTTTTTT.

The chain carries TRBV19 and TRBJ2-7; 7 nucleotides line up with TRBD2. Germline assignment: CDR1 LNHDA and CDR2 SQIVND (reference sequence). The CDR3 length is 13 residues. The trim removed 4 bases at V and 5 bases at J, leaving 5 bases unmatched. CDR3 amino acids: CASSSGSHNEQYF. DNA for the CDR3: TGTGCCAGTAGTAGCGGGAGTCACAACGAGCAGTACTTC.

The chain couples TRBV11-2 to TRBJ2-5, with TRBD2 matching 8 bases. The germline V gene has CDR1 SGHAT and CDR2 FQNNGV. V gave up 5 bases and J gave up 5 bases; unmatched junction bases: 10. This CDR3 is built from 15 residues. CDR3 bases: TGTGCCAGCAGCCCCCTCGGGGGGGTTAGGGAGACCCAGTACTTC. Protein product: CASSPLGGVRETQYF.

This chain joins TRBV12-5 and TRBJ2-5; 12 bases are a match to TRBD2. V was clipped by 5 bases and J by 4 bases; unmatched bases: 2. The CDR3 loop spans 14 amino acids. CDR1 and CDR2 (germline): LGHNT, FRNRAP. This CDR3 reads CASGQTSGGETQYF. In nucleotides, the CDR3 is TGTGCTAGTGGTCAGACTAGCGGGGGAGAGACCCAGTACTTC.

A single count supports this clone. The rearrangement uses TRBV3-1 (or the pseudogene TRBV3-2) and TRBJ1-4; D is unresolved. The CDR3 loop spans 13 amino acids. Germline CDR1 LGHDT, CDR2 YNNKEL (reference sequence). Trimming shortened V by 0 bases and J by 8 bases, and 7 bases separated the two germline ends. The CDR3 DNA is TGTGCCAGCAGCCAAGAGGCTGTCGAAAAACTGTTTTTT. Encoded protein: CASSQEAVEKLFF.

The chain joins TRBV7-3 to TRBJ1-1; TRBD1 agrees at 8 bases. V lost 2 bases to trimming and J lost 4 bases; unmatched junction nucleotides: 21. CDR3 length: 20 amino acids. The V gene's germline CDR1 is SGHTA and CDR2 FQGTGA. As DNA, the CDR3 is TGTGCCAGCAGCTTACAGGGGACGCTGGACAGGGTCTCGCAGGCCACTGAAGCTTTCTTT. Encoded protein: CASSLQGTLDRVSQATEAFF.

V and J are TRBV7-6 and TRBJ1-2; 8 bases match TRBD1. The V segment lost 5 bases and the J segment 8 bases; nucleotides outside the gene matches: 4. The CDR3 length is 12 residues. CDR1 SGHVS and CDR2 FNYEAQ come from the germline V gene. The CDR3 nucleotides are TGTGCCAGCAGCCCGACAGGGGCCGGCTACACCTTC. This translates into CASSPTGAGYTF.

The gene calls are TRBV5-1 and TRBJ1-1, with no clear D. This CDR3 region has 14 residues. Trimming removed 0 bases from V and 7 bases from J, with 13 bases in between. Germline V gene lookup returns CDR1 SGHRS and CDR2 YFSETQ. Here the CDR3 DNA reads TGCGCCAGCAGCTTGGAGAGCTGGGGAGGTGAAGCTTTCTTT. Translation: CASSLESWGGEAFF.

The CDR3 here is CASSVRTGSSYEQYF. The CDR3 region has the DNA TGTGCCAGCAGCGTTAGGACAGGGAGCTCCTACGAGCAGTACTTC. The chain employs TRBV9 and TRBJ2-7, with 8 bases identical to TRBD1. Trimming removed 2 bases from V and 0 bases from J; junction bases left unmatched: 4. There are 15 residues in the CDR3. Germline V gene lookup returns CDR1 SGDLS and CDR2 YYNGEE.

The V call is TRBV5-1, the J call TRBJ2-7, with 11 nucleotides matching TRBD1. This CDR3 spans 15 amino acids. The germline CDR1 and CDR2 sequences are SGHRS and YFSETQ. V was pared by 4 bases and J by 5 bases, with 8 bases of the junction left unmatched. The CDR3 sequence: CASSRSGQGAHEQYF. CDR3 DNA: TGCGCCAGCAGCCGTTCCGGACAGGGGGCCCACGAGCAGTACTTC.

The chain combines TRBV28 with TRBJ2-7; TRBD2 matches at 7 bases. Germline V gives CDR1 MDHEN, CDR2 SYDVKM. The length of the CDR3 is 17 residues. J lost 1 base, V lost 3 bases, and 12 bases had no gene match. This chain's CDR3 is CASSFQRDLGRSYEQYF. The CDR3 nucleotides are TGTGCCAGCAGTTTCCAGCGGGACTTAGGCCGATCCTACGAGCAGTACTTC.

This chain connects TRBV25-1 to TRBJ2-7; tentative D call: TRBD1 (5 bases). The CDR3 covers 15 residues. Between the trimmed V and J ends, which lost 3 bases and 9 bases, there was a span of 21 bases. Per the germline V gene, CDR1 is MGHDK and CDR2 is SYGVNS. CDR3 bases: TGTGCCAGCAGTGAGTCAGGGTCCCCTCTTATCCCGCAGTACTTC. Translated: CASSESGSPLIPQYF.

The chain links TRBV9 to TRBJ2-7; 12 bases agree with TRBD1. CDR3 length: 15 residues. CDR1 and CDR2 from the germline V gene are SGDLS and YYNGEE. The V gene end was trimmed by 4 bases and the J gene end by 4 bases; junction bases not matched to a gene: 6. The chain's CDR3 is CASSPGGQGAYEQYF. For the CDR3, the DNA is TGTGCCAGCAGCCCGGGGGGACAGGGGGCTTACGAGCAGTACTTC.

The chain couples TRBV9 to TRBJ2-6, with 8 bases lining up with TRBD1. From germline, CDR1 is SGDLS and CDR2 YYNGEE. The CDR3 contains 18 residues. V trimming: 0 bases; J trimming: 3 bases; junction bases outside the gene matches: 8. DNA of the CDR3: TGTGCCAGCAGCGTAGTCGGGGACAGGCGCTATGGGGCCAACGTCCTGACTTTC. It codes for CASSVVGDRRYGANVLTF.